The 29 T cell receptor beta chains presented below share a single source sample, sequenced in a study of shared clonotypes between healthy human individuals. Sequencing used immunoSEQ multiplex PCR; TCRdb keeps in-frame clones, though not all of them. This table holds under 200,000 clones, 85% to 95% found once. Source material: naive CD4+ T cells sorted from blood. The subset: CD45RA+ positively selected. Receptor source: a woman younger than 45 in good health.

The genes are TRBV7-2 and TRBJ2-7; D call uncertain. Germline assignment: CDR1 SGHTA and CDR2 FQGNSA. The CDR3 totals 14 residues. V gave up 1 base and J gave up 2 bases, with 9 bases separating them. The CDR3 DNA reads TGTGCCAGCAGCTTAGAAGGGAAAACCTACGAGCAGTACTTC. Its translation is CASSLEGKTYEQYF.

This chain joins TRBV30 and TRBJ2-7, with 14 nucleotides matching TRBD2. The germline V gene has CDR1 GTSNPN and CDR2 SVGIG (reference sequence). This CDR3 contains 18 residues. J gave up 9 bases and V 2 bases, and 18 bases lay outside the gene matches. DNA of the CDR3: TGTGCCTGGAGTTTCGGGACAGCTTTGGGACTAGCGGGAGCTCGGCAGTACTTC. This sequence encodes CAWSFGTALGLAGARQYF.

The rearrangement uses TRBV15 and TRBJ2-1; 9 bases fit TRBD2. Germline V CDR1 and CDR2: LNHNV, YYDKDF (reference sequence). The CDR3 length is 15 residues. J lost 6 bases, V lost 1 base, and 4 bases had no gene match. This chain's CDR3 is CATSRVLAGVNEQFF. The CDR3 bases are TGTGCCACCAGCAGAGTATTAGCGGGAGTCAATGAGCAGTTCTTC.

V and J are TRBV28 and TRBJ2-1; TRBD2 aligns across 7 bases. The CDR3 is 14 amino acids. Germline loops: CDR1 MDHEN, CDR2 SYDVKM. With 7 bases clipped from V and 5 bases from J, the junction kept 8 bases outside the gene matches. CDR3 protein: CASKGGSWDNEQFF. DNA of the CDR3: TGTGCCAGCAAAGGCGGGAGCTGGGACAATGAGCAGTTCTTC.

As for this clone: Other DNA sequences in this specimen translate into the identical CDR3. CDR3 sequence (DNA): TGCGCCAGCAGCTTGACAGGGACCTCCTACGAGCAGTACTTC. As protein: CASSLTGTSYEQYF. This rearrangement joins TRBV5-1 to TRBJ2-7; TRBD1 is a possible D gene (6 bases). The ends were cut back, 1 base at V and 0 bases at J, with 8 bases in the middle. CDR3 length: 14 amino acids. Germline V CDR1 and CDR2: SGHRS, YFSETQ.

This clone appeared once. The chain links TRBV7-4 to TRBJ2-1; TRBD2 matches at 9 bases. Trimming took 5 bases from V and 4 from J; bases not matched to a gene: 9. Germline assignment: CDR1 SGHVT and CDR2 SQSDAQ. This CDR3 is built from 16 residues. The DNA of the CDR3 is TGTGCCAGCAGCCCACAGCGGGAGGTTATATACAATGAGCAGTTCTTC. Translating it yields CASSPQREVIYNEQFF.

The CDR3 spells CASSVGRLRGANVLTF. The DNA for the CDR3 is TGTGCCAGCAGTGTAGGGAGGTTAAGGGGGGCCAACGTCCTGACTTTC. The chain combines TRBV25-1 with TRBJ2-6; tentative D call: TRBD2 (6 bases). Germline CDR1 reads MGHDK; CDR2 reads SYGVNS. The CDR3 runs to 16 residues. V was shortened by 4 bases and J by 4 bases, with 14 bases between the two germline ends.

The V call is TRBV7-3, the J call TRBJ2-3; D may be TRBD2 (6 bases). Germline loops: CDR1 SGHTA, CDR2 FQGTGA. Between the trimmed V and J ends, which lost 4 bases and 2 bases, there was a span of 7 bases. The CDR3 totals 13 residues. The CDR3 coding sequence is TGTGCCAGCAGCTGGGGGGACACAGATACGCAGTATTTT. It encodes CASSWGDTDTQYF.

The rearrangement links TRBV9 to TRBJ1-4; D may be TRBD1 (5 bases). The CDR3 totals 17 residues. V lost 1 base, J lost 0 bases, and 13 bases lay in between. CDR1 SGDLS and CDR2 YYNGEE come from the germline V gene. CDR3 DNA: TGTGCCAGCAGCGTATCCGCTGGGGGGGCAACTAATGAAAAACTGTTTTTT. The encoded protein is CASSVSAGGATNEKLFF.

The V and J genes are TRBV18 and TRBJ1-2, with 12 bases matching TRBD1. This CDR3 spans 17 amino acids. Per the germline V gene, CDR1 is KGHSH and CDR2 is LQKENI. The J segment lost 4 bases and the V segment lost 5 bases, leaving 11 bases of the junction unmatched. The CDR3 region is CASSTGTGGASGYGYTF. DNA of the CDR3: TGTGCCAGCTCAACCGGGACAGGGGGCGCATCTGGCTATGGCTACACCTTC.

The chain is built from TRBV10-2 and TRBJ2-1, with 9 bases identical to TRBD2. Trimming removed 3 bases from V and 3 bases from J; junction bases left unmatched: 6. Germline CDR1 WSHSY, CDR2 SAAADI. This CDR3 is built from 16 residues. The CDR3 sequence: CASSERIAGDYNEQFF. For the CDR3, the DNA is TGCGCCAGCAGTGAACGAATAGCGGGGGACTACAATGAGCAGTTCTTC.

This chain connects TRBV2 to TRBJ1-2; D ambiguous. This CDR3 is 12 amino acids long. Germline CDR1 is SNHLY and CDR2 is FYNNEI. Deletions cut 8 bases from V and 3 bases from J, with 10 bases between. CDR3 bases: TGTGCCAGCCAAGAGGTTGACTATGGCTACACCTTC. Translating it yields CASQEVDYGYTF.

This rearrangement joins TRBV29-1 to TRBJ2-2; D call uncertain. CDR1 is SQVTM, CDR2 ANQGSEA, per germline. This CDR3 contains 10 residues. The germline V and J ends were trimmed by 5 bases and 7 bases, with 5 bases remaining between them. CDR3 region: CSVLFGELFF. Written as DNA, the CDR3 is TGCAGCGTTTTGTTCGGGGAGCTGTTTTTT.

This rearrangement joins TRBV6-5 to TRBJ1-2; D perhaps matches TRBD1 (6 bases). Per germline, CDR1 MNHEY and CDR2 SVGAGI. Trimming removed 7 bases at V and 4 bases at J, with 16 bases between. The CDR3 runs to 14 residues. CDR3 nucleotide sequence: TGTGCCAGCATCCCCAGGGGCGCTGGCTATGGCTACACCTTC. Translating it yields CASIPRGAGYGYTF.

J is TRBJ2-1 and V is TRBV14; D perhaps matches TRBD2 (6 bases). The length of the CDR3 is 14 residues. V was cut by 5 bases and J by 2 bases, with 10 bases left in between. From germline, CDR1 is SGHDN and CDR2 FVKESK. Here the CDR3 reads CASSGRRAYNEQFF. For the CDR3, the DNA is TGTGCCAGCAGCGGGAGGCGCGCCTACAATGAGCAGTTCTTC.

The CDR3 nucleotides are TGTGCCTGGAGGGGGGACGGCCTTAACTATGGCTACACCTTC. Amino acids: CAWRGDGLNYGYTF. This chain connects TRBV30 to TRBJ1-2, with a tentative D call TRBD1 (5 bases). Germline V gives CDR1 GTSNPN, CDR2 SVGIG (reference sequence). CDR3 size: 14 residues. V lost 3 bases and J 1 base, leaving 12 bases between the germline ends. Filled out from reference TRBV30 and TRBJ1-2, the complete variable domain reads SQTIHQWPATLVQPVGSPLSLECTVEGTSNPNLYWYRQAAGRGLQLLFYSVGIGQISSEVPQNLSASRPQDRQFILSSKKLLLSDSGFYLCAWRGDGLNYGYTFGSGTRLTVV.

V gene TRBV2 combines with J gene TRBJ2-5; the D call may be TRBD1 or TRBD2 (5 bases each). The tail of the sequence fits TRBJ2-7 better, so the J call may be wrong. Germline V gene sequence: CDR1 SNHLY, CDR2 FYNNEI. The CDR3 is 16 residues long. CDR3 in DNA: TGTGCCAGCAGTGGAGCGAGGGGCCGCGGGTCGGACGAGCAGTACTTC. This encodes CASSGARGRGSDEQYF.

The rearrangement links TRBV2 to TRBJ1-4; the match to TRBD1 covers 8 bases. This CDR3 comprises 16 residues. Losses at the gene ends were 3 bases for V and 1 base for J; bases not matched to a gene: 4. Germline V gene sequence: CDR1 SNHLY, CDR2 FYNNEI. As DNA, the CDR3 is TGTGCCAGCAGTGACCAGGGGGCGCTAACTAATGAAAAACTGTTTTTT. Protein product: CASSDQGALTNEKLFF.

This clone was picked up one time. CDR3 DNA: TGTGCCAGCTCACCAGGCTCTGGGGCCAACGTCCTGACTTTC. It codes for CASSPGSGANVLTF. The chain joins TRBV18 to TRBJ2-6; D is uncertain. Germline assignment: CDR1 KGHSH and CDR2 LQKENI. The CDR3 extends over 14 amino acids. Trimming stripped 2 bases from V and 0 bases from J, with 2 bases between.

The rearrangement links TRBV27 to TRBJ2-7; weak D call: TRBD2 (6 bases). This CDR3 region has 13 residues. In germline, CDR1 is MNHEY, CDR2 SMNVEV (reference sequence). V was trimmed by 3 bases and J by 3 bases, leaving 9 bases between them. The CDR3 spells CASSLGTGYEQYF. CDR3 nucleotide sequence: TGTGCCAGCAGTTTGGGGACTGGCTACGAGCAGTACTTC.

The genes are TRBV27 and TRBJ2-3, with D possibly TRBD2 on 6 matching bases. Germline V lookup: CDR1 MNHEY, CDR2 SMNVEV (reference sequence). The CDR3 is 15 amino acids. With 6 bases removed from V and 6 bases from J, the gap between germline ends came to 19 bases. CDR3 sequence (DNA): TGTGCCAGCAGCCCCCCGCGGCTAGCGTTCGATACGCAGTATTTT. Translating gives CASSPPRLAFDTQYF.

The V call is TRBV6-6, the J call TRBJ1-2; no definite D call. The CDR3 consists of 13 residues. The V end lost 2 bases, the J end lost 6 bases, and 10 bases lay between the germline ends. Per the germline V gene, CDR1 is MNHNY and CDR2 is SVGAGI (reference sequence). The CDR3 nucleotides read TGTGCCAGCAGTTACCCGGGGAAGGATGGCTACACCTTC. The encoded protein is CASSYPGKDGYTF.

The V gene is TRBV6-5, the J gene TRBJ2-1, with D tentatively TRBD2 (5 bases). The CDR3 extends over 16 amino acids. Germline V gives CDR1 MNHEY, CDR2 SVGAGI. The V and J ends lost 0 bases and 1 base respectively, with 10 bases between them. DNA of the CDR3: TGTGCCAGCAGTTACTCGGTCCAGCGGTCCTACAATGAGCAGTTCTTC. The encoded protein is CASSYSVQRSYNEQFF.

This chain links TRBV5-5 with TRBJ2-7; D perhaps matches TRBD2 (5 bases). The germline CDR1 and CDR2 sequences are SGHKS and YYEKEE (reference sequence). This CDR3 has 15 residues. Trimming removed 2 bases from V and 3 bases from J, with 15 bases in between. The CDR3 loop reads CASSFPGIPLYEQYF. In nucleotides, the CDR3 is TGTGCCAGCAGCTTCCCGGGGATACCCCTCTACGAGCAGTACTTC.

CDR3: CASSVGAPSYEQYF. The CDR3 DNA follows: TGTGCCAGCAGCGTAGGGGCCCCCTCCTACGAGCAGTACTTC. The chain joins TRBV9 to TRBJ2-7; D call uncertain. Trimming cost V 0 bases and J 0 bases, with 7 bases left between them. The germline V gene encodes CDR1 SGDLS and CDR2 YYNGEE. The CDR3 extends over 14 amino acids.

This clone came up a few times. V and J are TRBV2 and TRBJ1-5, with unresolved D. V was pared by 4 bases and J by 6 bases, with 10 bases between. Germline-derived CDR1 and CDR2 are SNHLY and FYNNEI. The CDR3 runs 13 residues. This CDR3 is CASSARSTQPQHF. The DNA of the CDR3 is TGTGCCAGCAGTGCCCGCTCGACTCAGCCCCAGCATTTT.

The chain is built from TRBV11-2 and TRBJ2-7; no reliable D call. V was shortened by 3 bases and J by 3 bases, with 18 bases between the two germline ends. This CDR3 has 16 amino acids. Germline V gene sequence: CDR1 SGHAT, CDR2 FQNNGV. CDR3 sequence: CASSFGIRRAYYEQYF. The CDR3 DNA reads as TGTGCCAGCAGCTTCGGCATACGACGGGCTTACTACGAGCAGTACTTC. The whole variable domain, remainder taken from reference TRBV11-2 and TRBJ2-7, is EAGVAQSPRYKIIEKRQSVAFWCNPISGHATLYWYQQILGQGPKLLIQFQNNGVVDDSQLPKDRFSAERLKGVDSTLKIQPAKLEDSAVYLCASSFGIRRAYYEQYFGPGTRLTVT.

This sequence joins TRBV7-9 and TRBJ2-5; 7 nucleotides match TRBD2. TRBJ2-7 explains the end of the DNA better; the J call may be wrong. This CDR3 comprises 16 residues. Germline CDR1 reads SEHNR; CDR2 reads FQNEAQ (reference sequence). For the CDR3, the DNA is TGTGCCAGCAGACTCGTCGAGCGGGACCTCTCCTACGAGCAGTACTTC. Amino acid sequence: CASRLVERDLSYEQYF.

V gene TRBV6-5 combines with J gene TRBJ2-7, with TRBD1 matching over 9 bases. V lost 0 bases and J lost 4; bases outside the gene matches: 1. Germline lookup yields CDR1 MNHEY and CDR2 SVGAGI. The CDR3 covers 14 residues. The CDR3 coding sequence is TGTGCCAGCAGTTACTCCGGACAGGGGTACGAGCAGTACTTC. Translated: CASSYSGQGYEQYF.